This record concerns one TCR beta chain sequence. The antigen is not known. This specimen includes other DNA sequences encoding the same CDR3. This entry is derived from a study of cytomegalovirus exposure and HLA in healthy donors. Study outcomes and limitations: The authors judged a highly shared variant cluster likely a sequencing artifact.

Researchers ran the PCR with 60 Vbeta and 13 Jbeta primers. The repertoire was sequenced with immunoSEQ multiplex PCR; TCRdb's copy has only in-frame clones and lacks some. The table includes about 110,000 clones, more than 70% detected once. Trimming took off 3 bases at V and 0 bases at J, with 6 bases between the two ends. CDR3 length equals 13 residues. Germline V gene sequence: CDR1 SQVTM, CDR2 ANQGSEA. The rearrangement links TRBV29-1 to TRBJ2-1; D is unclear. Specimen: PBMCs. The receptor's source is a man aged 50 or older in good health and CMV-seronegative. The CDR3 sequence: CSVEESSYNEQFF. The CDR3 DNA sequence: TGCAGCGTTGAGGAGAGCTCCTACAATGAGCAGTTCTTC.